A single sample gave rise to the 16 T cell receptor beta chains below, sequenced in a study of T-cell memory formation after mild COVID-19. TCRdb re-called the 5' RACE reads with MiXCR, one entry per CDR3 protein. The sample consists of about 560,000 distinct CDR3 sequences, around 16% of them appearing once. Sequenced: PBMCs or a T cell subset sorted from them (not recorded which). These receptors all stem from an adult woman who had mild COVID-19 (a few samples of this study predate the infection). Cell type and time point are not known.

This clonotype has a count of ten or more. The CDR3 DNA reads as TGTGCCAGCAGCCCGGTTTCAAACATTCAGTACTTC. Amino acid sequence: CASSPVSNIQYF. The chain joins TRBV7-9 to TRBJ2-4; D call uncertain. CDR1 and CDR2 from the germline V gene are SEHNR and FQNEAQ (reference sequence). This CDR3 has 12 amino acids. V shed 5 bases and J shed 6 bases, with 8 bases lying between them.

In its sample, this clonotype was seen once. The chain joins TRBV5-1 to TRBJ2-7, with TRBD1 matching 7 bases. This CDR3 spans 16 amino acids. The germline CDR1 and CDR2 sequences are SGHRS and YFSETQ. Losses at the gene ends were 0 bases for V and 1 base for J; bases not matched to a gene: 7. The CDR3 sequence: CASSLAYGQVSYEQYF. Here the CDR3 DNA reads TGCGCCAGCAGCTTGGCGTATGGACAGGTTTCCTACGAGCAGTACTTC. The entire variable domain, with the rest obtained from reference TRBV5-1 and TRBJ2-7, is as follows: KAGVTQTPRYLIKTRGQQVTLSCSPISGHRSVSWYQQTPGQGLQFLFEYFSETQRNKGNFPGRFSGRQFSNSRSEMNVSTLELGDSALYLCASSLAYGQVSYEQYFGPGTRLTVT.

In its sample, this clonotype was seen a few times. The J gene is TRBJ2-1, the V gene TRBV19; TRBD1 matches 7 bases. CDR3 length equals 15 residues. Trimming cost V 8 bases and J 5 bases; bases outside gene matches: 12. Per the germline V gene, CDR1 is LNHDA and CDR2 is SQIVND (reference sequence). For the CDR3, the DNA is TGTGCCAGTTCGACGGGACAGTGGTCCGACAATGAGCAGTTCTTC. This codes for CASSTGQWSDNEQFF.

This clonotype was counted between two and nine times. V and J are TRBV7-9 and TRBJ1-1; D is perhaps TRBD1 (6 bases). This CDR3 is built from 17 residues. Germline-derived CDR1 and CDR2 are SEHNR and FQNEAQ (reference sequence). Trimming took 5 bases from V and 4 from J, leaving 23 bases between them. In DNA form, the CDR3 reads TGTGCCAGCAGCCTCCCCGGTAAGGGGGGTCGAGGCACTGAAGCTTTCTTT. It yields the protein CASSLPGKGGRGTEAFF.

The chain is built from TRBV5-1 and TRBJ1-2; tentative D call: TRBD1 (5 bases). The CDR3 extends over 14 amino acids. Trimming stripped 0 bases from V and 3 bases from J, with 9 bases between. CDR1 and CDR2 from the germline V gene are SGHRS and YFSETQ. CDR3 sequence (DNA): TGCGCCAGCAGCTTGGCGGGGGACGACTATGGCTACACCTTC. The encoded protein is CASSLAGDDYGYTF.

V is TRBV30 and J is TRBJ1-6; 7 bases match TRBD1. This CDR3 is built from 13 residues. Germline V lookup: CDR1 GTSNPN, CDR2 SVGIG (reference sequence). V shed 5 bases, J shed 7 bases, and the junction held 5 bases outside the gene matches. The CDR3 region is CAWAKQGNSPLHF. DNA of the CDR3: TGTGCCTGGGCGAAACAGGGGAATTCACCCCTCCACTTT.

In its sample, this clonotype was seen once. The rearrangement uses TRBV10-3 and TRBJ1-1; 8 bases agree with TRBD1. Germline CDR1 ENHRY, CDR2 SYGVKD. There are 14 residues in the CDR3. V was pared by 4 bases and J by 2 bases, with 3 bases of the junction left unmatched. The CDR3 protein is CAISGQGANTEAFF. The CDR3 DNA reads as TGTGCCATCAGTGGTCAGGGGGCTAACACTGAAGCTTTCTTT.

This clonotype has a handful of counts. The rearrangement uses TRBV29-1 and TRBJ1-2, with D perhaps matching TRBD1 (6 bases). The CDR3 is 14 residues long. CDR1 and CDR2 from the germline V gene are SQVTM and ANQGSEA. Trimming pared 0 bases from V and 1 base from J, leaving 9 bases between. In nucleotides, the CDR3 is TGCAGCGTTGAAGATCCGGGACATAACTATGGCTACACCTTC. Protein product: CSVEDPGHNYGYTF.

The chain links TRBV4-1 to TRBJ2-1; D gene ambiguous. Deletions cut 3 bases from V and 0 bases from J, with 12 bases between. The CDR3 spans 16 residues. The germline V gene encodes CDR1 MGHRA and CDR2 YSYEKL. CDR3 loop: CASSHRLSSSYNEQFF. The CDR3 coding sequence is TGCGCCAGCAGCCATCGACTGTCGAGCTCCTACAATGAGCAGTTCTTC.

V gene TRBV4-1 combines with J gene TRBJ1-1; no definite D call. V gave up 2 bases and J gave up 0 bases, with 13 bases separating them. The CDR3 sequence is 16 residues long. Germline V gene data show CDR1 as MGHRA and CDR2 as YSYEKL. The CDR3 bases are TGCGCCAGCAGCCAAATTCGGGTCGACTTGAACACTGAAGCTTTCTTT. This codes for CASSQIRVDLNTEAFF.

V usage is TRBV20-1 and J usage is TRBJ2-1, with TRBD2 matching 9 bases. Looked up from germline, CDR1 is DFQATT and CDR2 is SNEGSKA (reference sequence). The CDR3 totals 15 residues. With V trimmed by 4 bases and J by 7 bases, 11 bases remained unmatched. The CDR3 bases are TGCAGTGCTACCCCTGGAAGGGGACTAGCTAATGAGCAGTTCTTC. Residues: CSATPGRGLANEQFF.

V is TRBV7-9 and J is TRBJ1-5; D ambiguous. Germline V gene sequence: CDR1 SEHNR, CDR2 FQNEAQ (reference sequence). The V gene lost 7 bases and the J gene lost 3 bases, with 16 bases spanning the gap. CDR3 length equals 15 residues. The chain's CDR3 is CASTIGLNDNQPQHF. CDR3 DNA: TGTGCCAGCACCATCGGATTAAACGACAATCAGCCCCAGCATTTT.

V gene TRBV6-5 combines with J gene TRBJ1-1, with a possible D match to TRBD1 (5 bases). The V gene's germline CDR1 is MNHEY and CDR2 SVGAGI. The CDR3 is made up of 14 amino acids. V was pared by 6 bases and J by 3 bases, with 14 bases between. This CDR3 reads CASSPQARYTEAFF. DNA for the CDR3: TGTGCCAGCAGCCCACAGGCCCGTTACACTGAAGCTTTCTTT.

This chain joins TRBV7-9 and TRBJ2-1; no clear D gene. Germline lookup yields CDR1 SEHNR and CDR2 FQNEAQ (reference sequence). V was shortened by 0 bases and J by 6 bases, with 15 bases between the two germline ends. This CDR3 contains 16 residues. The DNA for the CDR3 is TGTGCCAGCAGCTTAGCGTCGTGGGAAACGAGCAATGAGCAGTTCTTC. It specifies CASSLASWETSNEQFF. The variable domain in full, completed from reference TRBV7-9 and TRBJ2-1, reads DTGVSQNPRHKITKRGQNVTFRCDPISEHNRLYWYRQTLGQGPEFLTYFQNEAQLEKSRLLSDRFSAERPKGSFSTLEIQRTEQGDSAMYLCASSLASWETSNEQFFGPGTRLTVL.

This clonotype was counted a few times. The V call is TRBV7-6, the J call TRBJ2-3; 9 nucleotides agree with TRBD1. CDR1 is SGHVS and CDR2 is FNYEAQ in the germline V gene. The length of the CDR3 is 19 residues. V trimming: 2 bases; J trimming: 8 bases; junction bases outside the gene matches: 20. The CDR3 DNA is TGTGCCAGCAGCTTAATCGATCGGAGCCCGGGACAGGGAGGGCGTACGCAGTATTTT. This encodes CASSLIDRSPGQGGRTQYF.

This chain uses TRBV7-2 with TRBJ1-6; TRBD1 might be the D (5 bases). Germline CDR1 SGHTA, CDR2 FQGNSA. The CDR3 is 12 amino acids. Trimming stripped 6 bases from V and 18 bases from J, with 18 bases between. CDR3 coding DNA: TGTGCCAGCAGTCTCCAGGGCCCGACAAGCCACTTT. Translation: CASSLQGPTSHF. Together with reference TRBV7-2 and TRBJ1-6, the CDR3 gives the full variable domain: GAGVSQSPSNKVTEKGKDVELRCDPISGHTALYWYRQSLGQGLEFLIYFQGNSAPDKSGLPSDRFSAERTGGSVSTLTIQRTQQEDSAVYLCASSLQGPTSHFGNGTRLTVT.